A selection of T cell receptor beta chains follows, all from one sample in a study of vaccination effects on CD4 cells after COVID-19. Libraries were prepared by immunoSEQ multiplex PCR; TCRdb keeps only in-frame clonotypes and omits some of them. The sample yields about 57,000 clones, around 73% seen once. Their antigen targets remain unknown. This material consisted of CD4+ T cells from PBMCs cultured without peptide, taken after COVID-19 vaccination. All receptors derive from a human donor who received a COVID-19 vaccine. The CDR3 runs from the conserved cysteine through the conserved F or W. D genes are given only for firm matches. Some rows have no size entry. The others give once, few or many, or a class for an expanded clone.

clone_size: .; j_call: TRBJ2-7; d_call: .; v_call: TRBV3-1/TRBV3-2; cdr3_nt: TGTGCCAGCAGCACCCCGAAGGGGTTGTACTTC; cdr3_aa: CASSTPKGLYF
clone_size: few; j_call: TRBJ1-1; d_call: .; v_call: TRBV6-5; cdr3_nt: TGTGCCAGCAGTAATGGACATACTGAAGCTTTCTTT; cdr3_aa: CASSNGHTEAFF
clone_size: .; j_call: TRBJ2-2; d_call: .; v_call: TRBV2; cdr3_nt: TGTGCCAGCACCCAGGGGACACGAAACACCGGGGAGCTGTTTTTT; cdr3_aa: CASTQGTRNTGELFF
clone_size: .; j_call: TRBJ2-6; d_call: TRBD2; v_call: TRBV4-2; cdr3_nt: TGTGCCAGCAGCCAAGGGACTAGCGGTGGGGCCAACGTCCTGACTTTC; cdr3_aa: CASSQGTSGGANVLTF
clone_size: .; j_call: TRBJ1-1; d_call: .; v_call: TRBV29-1; cdr3_nt: TGCAGCGTGAGGGGACGGATGAACACTGAAGCTTTCTTT; cdr3_aa: CSVRGRMNTEAFF
clone_size: .; j_call: TRBJ1-2; d_call: .; v_call: TRBV5-1; cdr3_nt: TGCGCCAGCAGATTTCCGACAGAGCCCTATGGCTACACCTTC; cdr3_aa: CASRFPTEPYGYTF
clone_size: few; j_call: TRBJ1-4; d_call: .; v_call: TRBV18; cdr3_nt: TGTGCCAGCCGGTCCCAGGTCGGGGCTAATGAAAAACTGTTTTTT; cdr3_aa: CASRSQVGANEKLFF
clone_size: .; j_call: TRBJ2-2; d_call: .; v_call: TRBV6-5; cdr3_nt: TGTGCCAGCGTTGAGTCTAACACCGGGGAGCTGTTTTTT; cdr3_aa: CASVESNTGELFF
clone_size: .; j_call: TRBJ2-2; d_call: .; v_call: TRBV24-1; cdr3_nt: TGTGCCACCAGTGATCCTCAGGGGGGTCGGGCCGGGGAGCTGTTTTTT; cdr3_aa: CATSDPQGGRAGELFF
clone_size: few; j_call: TRBJ1-5; d_call: .; v_call: TRBV3-1/TRBV3-2; cdr3_nt: TGTGCCAGCAGCCTCCCCCGTGGGCCCCAGCATTTT; cdr3_aa: CASSLPRGPQHF
clone_size: .; j_call: TRBJ1-4; d_call: .; v_call: TRBV4-2; cdr3_nt: TGTGCCAGCAGCCAAGGCAGGAGTTGGAAAGAACTGCGGGAAAAACTGTTTTTT; cdr3_aa: CASSQGRSWKELREKLFF
clone_size: .; j_call: TRBJ2-1; d_call: TRBD2; v_call: TRBV27; cdr3_nt: TGTGCCAGCAGTCCTAGCGGGCCCTACAATGAGCAGTTCTTC; cdr3_aa: CASSPSGPYNEQFF
clone_size: .; j_call: TRBJ1-2; d_call: TRBD1; v_call: TRBV19; cdr3_nt: TGTGCCAGTAGTGACCGGGGGACAGCACTTAACTATGGCTACACCTTC; cdr3_aa: CASSDRGTALNYGYTF
clone_size: .; j_call: TRBJ2-3; d_call: .; v_call: TRBV9; cdr3_nt: TGTGCCAGCAGCCCGGGGGGCGGGACCAGGGCGAATACGCAGTATTTT; cdr3_aa: CASSPGGGTRANTQYF
clone_size: .; j_call: TRBJ2-7; d_call: .; v_call: TRBV20-1; cdr3_nt: TGCAGTGCTAGTAGGGCAGCCTACGAGCAGTACTTC; cdr3_aa: CSASRAAYEQYF
clone_size: .; j_call: TRBJ1-2; d_call: .; v_call: TRBV5-1; cdr3_nt: TGCGCCAGCAGCTTAGGAGACAGCCTAGGGAACTATGGCTACACCTTC; cdr3_aa: CASSLGDSLGNYGYTF
clone_size: .; j_call: TRBJ2-5; d_call: TRBD2; v_call: TRBV19; cdr3_nt: TGTGCCAGTAGTATCGCCCCTCCAGGGAGGGGAGAGACCCAGTACTTC; cdr3_aa: CASSIAPPGRGETQYF
clone_size: .; j_call: TRBJ1-6; d_call: .; v_call: TRBV9; cdr3_nt: TGTGCCAGCAGCGGTGGGGGCTATAATTCACCCCTCCACTTT; cdr3_aa: CASSGGGYNSPLHF
clone_size: .; j_call: TRBJ2-3; d_call: TRBD2; v_call: TRBV6-5; cdr3_nt: TGTGCCAGCAGGGAGGGACTAGCTTATACGCAGTATTTT; cdr3_aa: CASREGLAYTQYF
clone_size: .; j_call: TRBJ1-5; d_call: TRBD1; v_call: TRBV28; cdr3_nt: TGTGCCAGCAGTAAACGACAGGGGGCGAATAATCAGCCCCAGCATTTT; cdr3_aa: CASSKRQGANNQPQHF
clone_size: once; j_call: TRBJ2-5; d_call: .; v_call: TRBV5-1; cdr3_nt: TGCGCCAGCAGCTTGGGCAATGCGGCCTCCGGGGAGACCCAGTACTTC; cdr3_aa: CASSLGNAASGETQYF
clone_size: .; j_call: TRBJ2-2; d_call: .; v_call: TRBV23-1; cdr3_nt: TGCGCCAGCAGTCAATGGCCAGCGGGGAACACCGGGGAGCTGTTTTTT; cdr3_aa: CASSQWPAGNTGELFF
clone_size: .; j_call: TRBJ2-1; d_call: TRBD2; v_call: TRBV2; cdr3_nt: TGTGCCAGCAGTGCCCGACGGGGGGAGGACAATGAGCAGTTCTTC; cdr3_aa: CASSARRGEDNEQFF
clone_size: .; j_call: TRBJ2-5; d_call: .; v_call: TRBV5-4; cdr3_nt: TGTGCCAGCAGCTTGGTGGCAGAAGAGACCCAGTACTTC; cdr3_aa: CASSLVAEETQYF
clone_size: .; j_call: TRBJ2-2; d_call: .; v_call: TRBV2; cdr3_nt: TGTGCCAGCACACGTCAAGGGGGAACCGGGGAGCTGTTTTTT; cdr3_aa: CASTRQGGTGELFF
clone_size: once; j_call: TRBJ1-4; d_call: .; v_call: TRBV6-5; cdr3_nt: TGTGCCAGCAGTTACTCGGCGGGAACCAATGAAAAACTGTTTTTT; cdr3_aa: CASSYSAGTNEKLFF
clone_size: .; j_call: TRBJ2-1; d_call: .; v_call: TRBV19; cdr3_nt: TGTGCCAGTAGTAAGACCGGAACACTACTGGACAATGAGCAGTTCTTC; cdr3_aa: CASSKTGTLLDNEQFF
clone_size: .; j_call: TRBJ1-1; d_call: .; v_call: TRBV5-6; cdr3_nt: TGTGCCAGCAGCTTGAGGGGAGGGGGCACTGAAGCTTTCTTT; cdr3_aa: CASSLRGGGTEAFF
clone_size: .; j_call: TRBJ1-2; d_call: TRBD1; v_call: TRBV19; cdr3_nt: TGTGCCAGTAGTGACCGGGGACAGGGCGGCTATGGCTACACCTTC; cdr3_aa: CASSDRGQGGYGYTF
clone_size: .; j_call: TRBJ2-7; d_call: .; v_call: TRBV6-6; cdr3_nt: TGTGCCAGCAGTTACTCCCGACAGTACGAGCAGTACTTC; cdr3_aa: CASSYSRQYEQYF
clone_size: few; j_call: TRBJ1-5; d_call: .; v_call: TRBV6-5; cdr3_nt: TGTGCCAGCAGTTCTCAGTATAGCAATCAGCCCCAGCATTTT; cdr3_aa: CASSSQYSNQPQHF
clone_size: few; j_call: TRBJ1-2; d_call: .; v_call: TRBV11-2; cdr3_nt: TGTGCCAGCAGCTCTATAGCGTGGGAAGGCTACACCTTC; cdr3_aa: CASSSIAWEGYTF
clone_size: few; j_call: TRBJ2-1; d_call: TRBD1; v_call: TRBV28; cdr3_nt: TGTGCCAGCAGTCCTGGACAGGTTTCCTACAATGAGCAGTTCTTC; cdr3_aa: CASSPGQVSYNEQFF
clone_size: .; j_call: TRBJ2-7; d_call: .; v_call: TRBV3-1/TRBV3-2; cdr3_nt: TGTGCCAGCACTCCGCAGGGTGGCTACGAGCAGTACTTC; cdr3_aa: CASTPQGGYEQYF
clone_size: .; j_call: TRBJ1-2; d_call: .; v_call: TRBV3-1/TRBV3-2; cdr3_nt: TGTGCCAGCAGCCAAGAGTCTCGGGGCGCGAGCTATGGCTACACCTTC; cdr3_aa: CASSQESRGASYGYTF
clone_size: .; j_call: TRBJ2-3; d_call: TRBD2; v_call: TRBV29-1; cdr3_nt: TGCAGCGTTGAGGCGGGGGATAGCACAGATACGCAGTATTTT; cdr3_aa: CSVEAGDSTDTQYF
clone_size: .; j_call: TRBJ2-3; d_call: .; v_call: TRBV25-1; cdr3_nt: TGTGCCAGCAGTGACACTAGCCGGGCAGATACGCAGTATTTT; cdr3_aa: CASSDTSRADTQYF
clone_size: .; j_call: TRBJ1-2; d_call: .; v_call: TRBV2; cdr3_nt: TGTGCCAGCAGCGGGGGACTCATCAACTATGGCTACACCTTC; cdr3_aa: CASSGGLINYGYTF
clone_size: .; j_call: TRBJ1-5; d_call: TRBD1; v_call: TRBV6-5; cdr3_nt: TGTGCCGTGGGAACGGACAGGGGGCGCAATCAGCCCCAGCATTTT; cdr3_aa: CAVGTDRGRNQPQHF
clone_size: .; j_call: TRBJ2-1; d_call: TRBD2; v_call: TRBV3-1/TRBV3-2; cdr3_nt: TGTGCCAGCAGCCAAGATAGGCTAGCGGGCAATGAGCAGTTCTTC; cdr3_aa: CASSQDRLAGNEQFF
clone_size: .; j_call: TRBJ2-7; d_call: .; v_call: TRBV7-2; cdr3_nt: TGTGCCAGCAGCTTAGGTCTCTCCTACGAGCAGTACTTC; cdr3_aa: CASSLGLSYEQYF
clone_size: .; j_call: TRBJ1-1; d_call: .; v_call: TRBV15; cdr3_nt: TGTGCCACCAGCTGGGGGAAGACGAACACTGAAGCTTTCTTT; cdr3_aa: CATSWGKTNTEAFF
clone_size: .; j_call: TRBJ2-2; d_call: .; v_call: TRBV6-4; cdr3_nt: TGTGCCAGCAGCAAGGGTACCGGGGAGCTGTTTTTT; cdr3_aa: CASSKGTGELFF